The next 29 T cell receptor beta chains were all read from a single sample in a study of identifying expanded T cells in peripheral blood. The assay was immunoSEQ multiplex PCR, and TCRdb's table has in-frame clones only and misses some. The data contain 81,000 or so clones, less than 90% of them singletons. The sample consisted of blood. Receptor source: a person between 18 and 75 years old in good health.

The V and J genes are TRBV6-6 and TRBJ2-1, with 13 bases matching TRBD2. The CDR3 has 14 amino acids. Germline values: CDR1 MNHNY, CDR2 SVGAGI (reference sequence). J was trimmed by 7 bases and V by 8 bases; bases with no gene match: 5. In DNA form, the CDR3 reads TGTGCCAGCCACACTAGCGGGAGGGCGAATGAGCAGTTCTTC. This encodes CASHTSGRANEQFF.

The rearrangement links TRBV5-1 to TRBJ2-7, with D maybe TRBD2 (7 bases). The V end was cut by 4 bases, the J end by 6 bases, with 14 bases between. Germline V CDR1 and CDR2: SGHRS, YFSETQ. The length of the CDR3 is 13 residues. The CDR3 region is CASSPEGGLEQYF. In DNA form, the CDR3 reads TGCGCCAGCAGCCCCGAGGGGGGGCTCGAGCAGTACTTC.

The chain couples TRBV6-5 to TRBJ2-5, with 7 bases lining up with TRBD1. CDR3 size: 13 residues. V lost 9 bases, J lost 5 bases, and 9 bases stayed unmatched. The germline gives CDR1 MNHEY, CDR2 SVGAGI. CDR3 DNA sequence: TGTGCCAGTACATCCACAGGGGCGGAGACCCAGTACTTC. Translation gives CASTSTGAETQYF.

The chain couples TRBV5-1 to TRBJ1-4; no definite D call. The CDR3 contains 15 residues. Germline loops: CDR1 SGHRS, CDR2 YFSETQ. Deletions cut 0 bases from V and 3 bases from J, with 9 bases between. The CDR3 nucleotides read TGCGCCAGCAGCTTGGGGAGAGGAGCTAATGAAAAACTGTTTTTT. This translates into CASSLGRGANEKLFF.

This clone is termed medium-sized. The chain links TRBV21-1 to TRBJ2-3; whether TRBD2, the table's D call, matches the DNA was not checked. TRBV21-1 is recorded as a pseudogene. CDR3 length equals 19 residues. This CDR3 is CASSKPGSGIERSTDTQYF. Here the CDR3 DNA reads TGTGCCAGCAGCAAACCCGGGAGTGGGATTGAGCGGAGCACAGATACGCAGTATTTT.

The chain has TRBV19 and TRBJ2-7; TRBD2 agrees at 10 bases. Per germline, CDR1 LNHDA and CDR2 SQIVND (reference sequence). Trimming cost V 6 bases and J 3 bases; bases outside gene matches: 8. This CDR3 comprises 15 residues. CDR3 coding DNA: TGTGCCAGTAGATTACTAGCGGGATTTGGCTACGAGCAGTACTTC. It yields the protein CASRLLAGFGYEQYF.

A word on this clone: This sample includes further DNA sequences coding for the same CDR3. The CDR3 DNA reads TGTGCCAGCAGCCCCGGGACCGTAAACTATGGCTACACCTTC. This sequence encodes CASSPGTVNYGYTF. The chain has TRBV7-2 and TRBJ1-2; the D gene is possibly TRBD1 (5 bases). V was shortened by 5 bases and J by 2 bases, with 12 bases between the two germline ends. The CDR3 is 14 residues long. Germline-derived CDR1 and CDR2 are SGHTA and FQGNSA.

CDR3 nucleotides: TGTGCCAGCAGCCAACGGGACAACACAGATACGCAGTATTTT. Protein sequence: CASSQRDNTDTQYF. The rearrangement links TRBV5-6 to TRBJ2-3; TRBD1 might be the D (6 bases). Trimming pared 4 bases from V and 2 bases from J, leaving 11 bases between. Germline CDR1 reads SGHDT; CDR2 reads YYEEEE. The CDR3 contains 14 residues.

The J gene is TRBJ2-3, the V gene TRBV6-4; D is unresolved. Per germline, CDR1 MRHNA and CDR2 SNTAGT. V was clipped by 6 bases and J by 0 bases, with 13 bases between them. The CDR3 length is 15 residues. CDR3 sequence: CASSLDDSSTDTQYF. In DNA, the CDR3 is TGTGCCAGCAGCCTGGACGACTCTAGCACAGATACGCAGTATTTT.

CDR3 loop: CASSYGAGSNQPQHF. DNA of the CDR3: TGTGCCAGCAGTTACGGTGCGGGTAGCAATCAGCCCCAGCATTTT. The chain is built from TRBV6-5 and TRBJ1-5, with D hard to call. Germline values: CDR1 MNHEY, CDR2 SVGAGI. The CDR3 has 15 residues. Trimming took off 2 bases at V and 0 bases at J, with 8 bases between the two ends.

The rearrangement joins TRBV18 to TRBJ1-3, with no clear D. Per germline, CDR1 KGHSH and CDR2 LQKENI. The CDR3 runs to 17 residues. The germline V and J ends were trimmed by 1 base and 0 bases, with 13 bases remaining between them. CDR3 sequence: CASSPRRSGISGNTIYF. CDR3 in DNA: TGTGCCAGCTCACCACGCCGATCAGGAATCTCTGGAAACACCATATATTTT.

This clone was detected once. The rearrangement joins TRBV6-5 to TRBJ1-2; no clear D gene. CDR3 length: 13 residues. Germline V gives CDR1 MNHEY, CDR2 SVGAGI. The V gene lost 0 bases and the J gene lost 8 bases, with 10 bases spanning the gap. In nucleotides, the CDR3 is TGTGCCAGCAGTTACTCTTCCCAATGGGGCTACACCTTC. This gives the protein CASSYSSQWGYTF.

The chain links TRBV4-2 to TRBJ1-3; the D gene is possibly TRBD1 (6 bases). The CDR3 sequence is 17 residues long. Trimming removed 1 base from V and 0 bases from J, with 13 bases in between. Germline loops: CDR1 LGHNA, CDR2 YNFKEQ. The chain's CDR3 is CASSQVKEGGSGNTIYF. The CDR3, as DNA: TGTGCCAGCAGCCAAGTCAAGGAGGGGGGCTCTGGAAACACCATATATTTT.

The CDR3 sequence: CASSFPQSSASGTYNEQFF. The CDR3 DNA reads as TGTGCCAGCAGCTTCCCGCAGTCCTCAGCTAGCGGGACCTACAATGAGCAGTTCTTC. V usage is TRBV7-9 and J usage is TRBJ2-1, with 9 bases aligning to TRBD2. CDR3 length: 19 amino acids. The germline V gene has CDR1 SEHNR and CDR2 FQNEAQ (reference sequence). The V and J ends lost 3 bases and 2 bases, in that order; junction bases with no gene match: 14.

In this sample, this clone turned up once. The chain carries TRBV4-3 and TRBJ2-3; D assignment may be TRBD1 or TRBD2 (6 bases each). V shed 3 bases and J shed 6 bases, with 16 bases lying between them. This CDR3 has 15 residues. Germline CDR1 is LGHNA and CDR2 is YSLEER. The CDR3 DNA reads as TGCGCCAGCAGCCAGGGGGGCCCTAAAAGGGATACGCAGTATTTT. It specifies CASSQGGPKRDTQYF.

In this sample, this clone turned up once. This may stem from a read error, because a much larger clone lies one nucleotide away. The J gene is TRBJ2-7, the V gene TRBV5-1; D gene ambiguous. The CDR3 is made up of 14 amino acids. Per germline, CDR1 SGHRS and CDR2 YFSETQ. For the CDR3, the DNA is TGCGTCAGCAGCTTGTCCTACCCTGGCGACGAGCAGTACTTC. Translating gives CVSSLSYPGDEQYF. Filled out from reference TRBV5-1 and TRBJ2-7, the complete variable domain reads KAGVTQTPRYLIKTRGQQVTLSCSPISGHRSVSWYQQTPGQGLQFLFEYFSETQRNKGNFPGRFSGRQFSNSRSEMNVSTLELGDSALYLCVSSLSYPGDEQYFGPGTRLTVT.

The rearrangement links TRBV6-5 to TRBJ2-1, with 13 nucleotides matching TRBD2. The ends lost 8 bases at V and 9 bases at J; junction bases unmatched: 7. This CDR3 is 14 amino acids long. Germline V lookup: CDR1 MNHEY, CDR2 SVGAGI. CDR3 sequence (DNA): TGTGCCAGCCAAGGGACTAGCGGGAAGAGTGAGCAGTTCTTC. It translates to CASQGTSGKSEQFF.

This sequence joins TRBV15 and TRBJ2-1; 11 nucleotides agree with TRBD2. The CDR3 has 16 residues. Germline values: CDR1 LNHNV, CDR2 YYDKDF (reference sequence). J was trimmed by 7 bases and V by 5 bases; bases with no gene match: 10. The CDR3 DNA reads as TGTGCCACCAGCCCTAGCGGGAGGCCCTCCAGGAATGAGCAGTTCTTC. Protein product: CATSPSGRPSRNEQFF.

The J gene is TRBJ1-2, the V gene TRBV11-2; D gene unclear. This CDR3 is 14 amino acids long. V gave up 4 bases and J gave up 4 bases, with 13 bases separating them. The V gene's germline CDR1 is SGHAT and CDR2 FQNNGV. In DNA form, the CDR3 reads TGTGCCAGCAGCTCACACCCTGACGGCTATGGCTACACCTTC. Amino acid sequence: CASSSHPDGYGYTF.

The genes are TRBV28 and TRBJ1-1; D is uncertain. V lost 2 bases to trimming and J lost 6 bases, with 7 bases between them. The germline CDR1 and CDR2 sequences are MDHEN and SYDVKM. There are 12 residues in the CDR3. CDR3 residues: CASSLGLPEAFF. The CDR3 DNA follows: TGTGCCAGCAGTTTAGGGCTGCCTGAAGCTTTCTTT. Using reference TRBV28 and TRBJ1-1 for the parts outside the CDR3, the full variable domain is DVKVTQSSRYLVKRTGEKVFLECVQDMDHENMFWYRQDPGLGLRLIYFSYDVKMKEKGDIPEGYSVSREKKERFSLILESASTNQTSMYLCASSLGLPEAFFGQGTRLTVV.

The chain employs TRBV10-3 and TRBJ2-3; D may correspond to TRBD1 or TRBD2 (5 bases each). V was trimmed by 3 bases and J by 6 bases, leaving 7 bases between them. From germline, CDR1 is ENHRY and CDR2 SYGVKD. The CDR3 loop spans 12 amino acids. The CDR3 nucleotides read TGTGCCATCAGTGAAGGGGAGGATACGCAGTATTTT. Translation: CAISEGEDTQYF.

CDR3 in DNA: TGCAGCGTTGAAGCCCTAGCCAATGAGCAGTTCTTC. Residues: CSVEALANEQFF. The gene calls are TRBV29-1 and TRBJ2-1; D is possibly TRBD2 (5 bases). The CDR3 extends over 12 amino acids. The ends were cut back, 1 base at V and 6 bases at J, with 7 bases in the middle. The germline V gene has CDR1 SQVTM and CDR2 ANQGSEA.

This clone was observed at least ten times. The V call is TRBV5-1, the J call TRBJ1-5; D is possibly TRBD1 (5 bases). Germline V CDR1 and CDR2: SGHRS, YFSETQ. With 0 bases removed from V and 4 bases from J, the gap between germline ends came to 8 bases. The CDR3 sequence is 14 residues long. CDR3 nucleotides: TGCGCCAGCAGCTTGGAGGGGAGAAATCAGCCCCAGCATTTT. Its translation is CASSLEGRNQPQHF.

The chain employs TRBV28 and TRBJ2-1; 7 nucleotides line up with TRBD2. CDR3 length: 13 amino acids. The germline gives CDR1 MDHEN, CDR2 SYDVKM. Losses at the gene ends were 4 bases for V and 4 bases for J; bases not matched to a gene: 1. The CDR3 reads CASSWTRYNEQFF. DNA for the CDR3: TGTGCCAGCAGTTGGACTAGATACAATGAGCAGTTCTTC. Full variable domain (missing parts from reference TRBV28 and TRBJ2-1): DVKVTQSSRYLVKRTGEKVFLECVQDMDHENMFWYRQDPGLGLRLIYFSYDVKMKEKGDIPEGYSVSREKKERFSLILESASTNQTSMYLCASSWTRYNEQFFGPGTRLTVL.

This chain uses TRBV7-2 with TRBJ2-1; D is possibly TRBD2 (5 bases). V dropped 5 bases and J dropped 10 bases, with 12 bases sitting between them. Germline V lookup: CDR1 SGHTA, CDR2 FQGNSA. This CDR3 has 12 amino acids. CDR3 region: CASSPGEREQFF. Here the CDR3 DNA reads TGTGCCAGCAGCCCCGGGGAGCGGGAGCAGTTCTTC.

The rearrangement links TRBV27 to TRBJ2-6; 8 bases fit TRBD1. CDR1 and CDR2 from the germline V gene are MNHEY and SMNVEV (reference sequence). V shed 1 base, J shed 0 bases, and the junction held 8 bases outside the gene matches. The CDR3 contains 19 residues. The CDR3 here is CASSLFTGTGFSGANVLTF. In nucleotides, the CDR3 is TGTGCCAGCAGTTTATTTACCGGGACAGGTTTCTCTGGGGCCAACGTCCTGACTTTC.

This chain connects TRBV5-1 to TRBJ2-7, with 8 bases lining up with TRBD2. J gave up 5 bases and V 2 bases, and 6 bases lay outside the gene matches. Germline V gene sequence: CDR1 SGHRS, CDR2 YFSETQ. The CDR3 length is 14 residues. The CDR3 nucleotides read TGCGCCAGCAGCTTTCGTAGCGGGATAAACGAGCAGTACTTC. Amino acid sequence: CASSFRSGINEQYF.

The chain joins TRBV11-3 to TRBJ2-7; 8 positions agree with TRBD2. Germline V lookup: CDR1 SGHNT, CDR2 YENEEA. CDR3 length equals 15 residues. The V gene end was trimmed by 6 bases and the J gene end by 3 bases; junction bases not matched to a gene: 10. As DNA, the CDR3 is TGTGCCAGCAGACAACAGCGGGAGTCCCACTACGAGCAGTACTTC. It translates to CASRQQRESHYEQYF.

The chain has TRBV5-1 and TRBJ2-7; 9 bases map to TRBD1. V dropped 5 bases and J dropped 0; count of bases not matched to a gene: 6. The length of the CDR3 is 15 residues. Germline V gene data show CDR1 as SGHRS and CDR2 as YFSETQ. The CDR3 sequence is CASSRGQGTSYEQYF. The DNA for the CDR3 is TGCGCCAGCAGTAGGGGACAGGGAACCTCCTACGAGCAGTACTTC.